The 3 T cell receptor beta chains presented below share a single source sample, sequenced in a study of cytomegalovirus exposure and HLA in healthy donors. Data came from immunoSEQ multiplex PCR; TCRdb stores just in-frame clones and leaves some out. The sample has about 150,000 clones, 86% seen once. Sequencing was carried out using PBMCs. These receptor sequences come from a human donor in good health.

The chain has TRBV27 and TRBJ2-2; 8 bases are a match to TRBD2. The V gene's germline CDR1 is MNHEY and CDR2 SMNVEV (reference sequence). The CDR3 runs 15 residues. V shed 6 bases and J 10 bases; nucleotides not matched to a gene: 13. The CDR3 is CASSSPGLGKSELFF. Written as DNA, the CDR3 is TGTGCCAGCAGCAGTCCGGGACTAGGGAAATCGGAGCTGTTTTTT.

In this sample, this clone turned up a few times. This chain connects TRBV5-6 to TRBJ1-1; D perhaps matches TRBD1 (6 bases). Deletions cut 1 base from V and 4 bases from J, with 14 bases between. This CDR3 spans 15 amino acids. CDR1 and CDR2 from the germline V gene are SGHDT and YYEEEE. CDR3 residues: CASSLLSGEITEAFF. In DNA form, the CDR3 reads TGTGCCAGCAGCTTGTTGTCAGGGGAAATCACTGAAGCTTTCTTT.

The chain uses TRBV18 and TRBJ2-3, with 8 positions matching TRBD2. CDR3 length equals 17 residues. The germline gives CDR1 KGHSH, CDR2 LQKENI. Trimming cost V 1 base and J 0 bases; bases outside gene matches: 6. CDR3 bases: TGTGCCAGCTCACCACAGCGGACTAGCAGGAGCACAGATACGCAGTATTTT. Its translation is CASSPQRTSRSTDTQYF. Complete variable domain (other parts from reference TRBV18 and TRBJ2-3): NAGVMQNPRHLVRRRGQEARLRCSPMKGHSHVYWYRQLPEEGLKFMVYLQKENIIDESGMPKERFSAEFPKEGPSILRIQQVVRGDSAAYFCASSPQRTSRSTDTQYFGPGTRLTVL.